The 10 T cell receptor beta chains below were found in one sample sequenced in a study of blood T cells in healthy people across ages. A second PCR, run for 7 to 11 cycles, used a sample-barcoded 5' primer plus a J-beta primer mix. TCRdb re-called the 5' RACE reads with MiXCR, one entry per CDR3 protein. Counted here are about 680,000 distinct CDR3 sequences, around 49% occurring once; the ten biggest clones make up 30% to 35%. Sample: blood. The source of these receptors is a woman aged 55-70 years in good health.

The chain employs TRBV14 and TRBJ2-3, with D possibly matching TRBD2 (5 bases). Per the germline V gene, CDR1 is SGHDN and CDR2 is FVKESK. The V and J ends lost 0 bases and 8 bases respectively, with 9 bases between them. CDR3 length: 13 amino acids. For the CDR3, the DNA is TGTGCCAGCAGCCAAGAAGGAGGAGCTACGCAGTATTTT. This translates into CASSQEGGATQYF.

This chain links TRBV2 with TRBJ2-5; the D call may be TRBD1 or TRBD2 (5 bases each). CDR3 length equals 15 residues. Trimming pared 2 bases from V and 2 bases from J, leaving 12 bases between. The germline CDR1 and CDR2 sequences are SNHLY and FYNNEI. The chain's CDR3 is CASSETRGRQETQYF. The CDR3 DNA is TGTGCCAGCAGTGAAACGAGGGGACGGCAAGAGACCCAGTACTTC.

The genes are TRBV20-1 and TRBJ2-6; D may correspond to TRBD1 or TRBD2 (5 bases each). Germline V CDR1 and CDR2: DFQATT, SNEGSKA (reference sequence). The CDR3 is made up of 16 amino acids. The ends were cut back, 3 bases at V and 2 bases at J, with 14 bases in the middle. The CDR3 loop reads CSASWGIPTGANVLTF. Here the CDR3 DNA reads TGCAGTGCTAGTTGGGGGATCCCCACTGGGGCCAACGTCCTGACTTTC.

There are a few counts of this clonotype. V is TRBV7-2 and J is TRBJ2-4, with D unresolved. Germline V lookup: CDR1 SGHTA, CDR2 FQGNSA. V was shortened by 3 bases and J by 13 bases, with 22 bases between the two germline ends. There are 15 residues in the CDR3. This CDR3 is CASSFDVGGGNTQYF. As DNA, the CDR3 is TGTGCCAGCAGCTTCGACGTGGGTGGCGGAAACACCCAGTACTTC.

This clonotype turned up a few times. V and J are TRBV6-6 and TRBJ2-1; D is perhaps TRBD2 (5 bases). Trimming shortened V by 5 bases and J by 8 bases, and 13 bases separated the two germline ends. Germline V lookup: CDR1 MNHNY, CDR2 SVGAGI (reference sequence). The CDR3 is made up of 13 amino acids. CDR3 bases: TGTGCCAGCAGTGACTGGGAGAGGGATGAGCAGTTCTTC. It specifies CASSDWERDEQFF.

The chain is built from TRBV28 and TRBJ2-1, with TRBD2 identical over 10 bases. V gave up 2 bases and J gave up 8 bases; unmatched junction bases: 12. CDR3 size: 17 residues. Germline CDR1 is MDHEN and CDR2 is SYDVKM. The CDR3 loop reads CASSLHGLAGALYEQFF. CDR3 coding DNA: TGTGCCAGCAGTTTACATGGTCTAGCGGGAGCGCTCTATGAGCAGTTCTTC.

CDR3 nucleotides: TGTGCCAGCAGCTTATCTTACGGGACCCACAATGAGCAGTTCTTC. This encodes CASSLSYGTHNEQFF. The rearrangement uses TRBV7-2 and TRBJ2-1; the D call may be TRBD1 or TRBD2 (5 bases each). CDR3 length equals 15 residues. V was shortened by 2 bases and J by 5 bases, with 13 bases between the two germline ends. Germline loops: CDR1 SGHTA, CDR2 FQGNSA.

This clonotype occurred a few times. The J gene is TRBJ2-6, the V gene TRBV5-1; D is ambiguous. Germline assignment: CDR1 SGHRS and CDR2 YFSETQ. CDR3 length: 15 amino acids. Between the trimmed V and J ends, which lost 9 bases and 0 bases, there was a span of 13 bases. CDR3 bases: TGCGCCACGGGCCTGGGCAGCTCTGGGGCCAACGTCCTGACTTTC. This gives the protein CATGLGSSGANVLTF.

This chain links TRBV5-6 with TRBJ2-1, with D perhaps TRBD2 (6 bases). CDR3 length equals 12 residues. Germline CDR1 and CDR2: SGHDT and YYEEEE. V dropped 3 bases and J dropped 10 bases, with 11 bases sitting between them. The CDR3 reads CASSSRLAEQFF. The CDR3 DNA is TGTGCCAGCAGCTCGCGGCTAGCGGAGCAGTTCTTC.

The chain joins TRBV14 to TRBJ2-5; TRBD2 aligns across 9 bases. The germline V gene has CDR1 SGHDN and CDR2 FVKESK. The length of the CDR3 is 16 residues. V lost 3 bases to trimming and J lost 2 bases; unmatched junction nucleotides: 7. The CDR3 loop is CASSHWRGGAQETQYF. The CDR3 region has the DNA TGTGCCAGCAGCCACTGGCGGGGGGGAGCTCAAGAGACCCAGTACTTC.